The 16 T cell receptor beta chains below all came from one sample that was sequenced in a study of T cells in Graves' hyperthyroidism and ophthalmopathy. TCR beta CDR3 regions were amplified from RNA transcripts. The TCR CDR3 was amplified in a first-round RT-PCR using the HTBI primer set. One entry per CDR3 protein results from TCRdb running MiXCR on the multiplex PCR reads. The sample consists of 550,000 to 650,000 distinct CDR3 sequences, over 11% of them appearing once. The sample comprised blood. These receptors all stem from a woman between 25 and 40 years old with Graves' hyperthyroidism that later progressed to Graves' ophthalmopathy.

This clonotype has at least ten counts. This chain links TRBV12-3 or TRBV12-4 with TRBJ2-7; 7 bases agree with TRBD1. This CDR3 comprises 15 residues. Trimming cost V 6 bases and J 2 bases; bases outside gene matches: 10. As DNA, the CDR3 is TGTGCCAGCAGCCTTGACAGGGCGCACACCTACGAGCAGTACTTC. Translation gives CASSLDRAHTYEQYF.

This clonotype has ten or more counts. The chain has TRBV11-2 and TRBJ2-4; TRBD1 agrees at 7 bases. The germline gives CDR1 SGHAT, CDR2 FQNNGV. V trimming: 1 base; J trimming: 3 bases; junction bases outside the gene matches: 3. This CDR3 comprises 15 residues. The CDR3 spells CASSLVQGSKNIQYF. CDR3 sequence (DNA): TGTGCCAGCAGCTTAGTACAGGGGAGCAAAAACATTCAGTACTTC.

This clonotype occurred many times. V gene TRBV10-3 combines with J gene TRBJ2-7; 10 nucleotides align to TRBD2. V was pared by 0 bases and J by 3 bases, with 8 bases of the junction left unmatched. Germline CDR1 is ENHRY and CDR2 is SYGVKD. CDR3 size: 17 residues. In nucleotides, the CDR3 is TGTGCCATCAGTGAGTCAAGCGGGAGGGCCCGTGGCTACGAGCAGTACTTC. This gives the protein CAISESSGRARGYEQYF.

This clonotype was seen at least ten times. This CDR3 is CASSSTWENTEAFF. In nucleotides, the CDR3 is TGTGCCAGCAGTTCGACGTGGGAAAACACTGAAGCTTTCTTT. This chain uses TRBV6-1 with TRBJ1-1; D remains ambiguous. V was clipped by 5 bases and J by 2 bases, with 12 bases between them. Germline CDR1 is MNHNS and CDR2 is SASEGT. The CDR3 is 14 amino acids.

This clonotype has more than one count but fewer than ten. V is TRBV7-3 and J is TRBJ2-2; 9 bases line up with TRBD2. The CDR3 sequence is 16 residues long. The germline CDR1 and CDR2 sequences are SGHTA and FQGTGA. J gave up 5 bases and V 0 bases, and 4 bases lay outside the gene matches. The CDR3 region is CASSLTRTSDTGELFF. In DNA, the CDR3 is TGTGCCAGCAGCTTAACCCGGACTAGCGATACCGGGGAGCTGTTTTTT.

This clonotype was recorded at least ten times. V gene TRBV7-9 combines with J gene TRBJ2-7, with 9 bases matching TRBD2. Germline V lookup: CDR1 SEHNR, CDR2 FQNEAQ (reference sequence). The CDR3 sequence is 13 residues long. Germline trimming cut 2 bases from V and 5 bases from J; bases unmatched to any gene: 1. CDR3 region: CASSLPSGNEQYF. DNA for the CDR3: TGTGCCAGCAGCTTACCTAGCGGGAACGAGCAGTACTTC.

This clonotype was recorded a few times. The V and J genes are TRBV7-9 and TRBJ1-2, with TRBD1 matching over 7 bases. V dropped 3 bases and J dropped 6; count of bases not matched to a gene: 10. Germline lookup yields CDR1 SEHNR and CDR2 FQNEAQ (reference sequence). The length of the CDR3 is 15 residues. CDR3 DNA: TGTGCCAGCAGCTTTTCAGGGGGGGAGATCAATGGCTACACCTTC. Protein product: CASSFSGGEINGYTF.

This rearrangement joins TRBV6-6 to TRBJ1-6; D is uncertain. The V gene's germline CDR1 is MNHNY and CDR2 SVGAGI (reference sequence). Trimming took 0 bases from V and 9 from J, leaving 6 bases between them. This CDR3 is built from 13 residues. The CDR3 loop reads CASSYSLSSPLHF. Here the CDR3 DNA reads TGTGCCAGCAGTTACTCGCTTAGTTCACCCCTCCACTTT.

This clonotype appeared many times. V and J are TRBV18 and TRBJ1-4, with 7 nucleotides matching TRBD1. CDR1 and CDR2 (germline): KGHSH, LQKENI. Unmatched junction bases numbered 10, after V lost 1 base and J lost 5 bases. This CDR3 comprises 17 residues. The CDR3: CASSPRPPGQKNEKLFF. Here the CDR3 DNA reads TGTGCCAGCTCACCACGTCCGCCGGGACAGAAAAATGAAAAACTGTTTTTT.

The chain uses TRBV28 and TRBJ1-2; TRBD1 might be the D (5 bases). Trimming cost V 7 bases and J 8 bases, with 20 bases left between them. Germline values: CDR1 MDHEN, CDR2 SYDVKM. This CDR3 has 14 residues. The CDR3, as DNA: TGTGCCAGCATAATTCAGGGCGGCCAAGGAGGCTACACCTTC. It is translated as CASIIQGGQGGYTF.

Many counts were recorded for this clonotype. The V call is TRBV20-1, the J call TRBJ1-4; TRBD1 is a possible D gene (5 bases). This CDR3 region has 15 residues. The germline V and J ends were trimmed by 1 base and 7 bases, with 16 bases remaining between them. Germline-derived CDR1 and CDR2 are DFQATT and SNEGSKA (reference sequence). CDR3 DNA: TGCAGTGCTAGAGGAAGCGAGTGGGGGGGTGAAAAACTGTTTTTT. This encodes CSARGSEWGGEKLFF.

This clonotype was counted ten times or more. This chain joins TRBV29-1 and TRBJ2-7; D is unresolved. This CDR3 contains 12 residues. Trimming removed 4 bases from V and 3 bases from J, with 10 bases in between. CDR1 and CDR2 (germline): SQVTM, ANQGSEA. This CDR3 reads CSVVGSGYEQYF. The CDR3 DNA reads TGCAGCGTTGTCGGGTCCGGCTACGAGCAGTACTTC.

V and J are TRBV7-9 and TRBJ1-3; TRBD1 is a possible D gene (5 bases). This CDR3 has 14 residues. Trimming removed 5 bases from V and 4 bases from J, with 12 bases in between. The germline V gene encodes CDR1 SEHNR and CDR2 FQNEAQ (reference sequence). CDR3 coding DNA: TGTGCCAGCAGCCTCGACAGAGACGGAAACACCATATATTTT. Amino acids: CASSLDRDGNTIYF.

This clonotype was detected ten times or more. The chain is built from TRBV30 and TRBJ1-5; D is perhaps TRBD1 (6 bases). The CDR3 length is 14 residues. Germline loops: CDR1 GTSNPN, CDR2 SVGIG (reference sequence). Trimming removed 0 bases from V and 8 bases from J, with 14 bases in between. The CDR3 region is CAWSVGPGDKPQHF. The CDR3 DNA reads TGTGCCTGGAGTGTAGGGCCAGGGGACAAGCCCCAGCATTTT.

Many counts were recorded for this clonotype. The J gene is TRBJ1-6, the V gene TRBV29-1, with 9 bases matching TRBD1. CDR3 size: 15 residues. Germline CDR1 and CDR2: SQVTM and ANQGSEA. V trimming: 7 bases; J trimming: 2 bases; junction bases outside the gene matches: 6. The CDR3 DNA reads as TGCAGCGACTTGGACAGGGGTGCCTATAATTCACCCCTCCACTTT. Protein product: CSDLDRGAYNSPLHF.

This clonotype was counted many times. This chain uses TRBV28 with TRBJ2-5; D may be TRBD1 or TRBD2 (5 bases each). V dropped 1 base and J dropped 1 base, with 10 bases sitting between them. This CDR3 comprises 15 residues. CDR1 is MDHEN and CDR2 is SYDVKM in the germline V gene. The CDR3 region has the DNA TGTGCCAGCAGTTTATCTTCGAGGGGCCAAGAGACCCAGTACTTC. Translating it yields CASSLSSRGQETQYF.